The TCR beta chain under discussion was sequenced for a study of blood T cell repertoires in COVID-19. Study-level background: The United States, Italy and Spain were the sources of the acute and convalescent COVID-19 samples. Sources were T cells, B-cell-depleted T cells, or PBMCs; the material itself was cDNA or gDNA.

V was clipped by 4 bases and J by 3 bases; unmatched bases: 5. CDR3 length: 17 residues. The germline V gene has CDR1 WNHNN and CDR2 SYGVQD (reference sequence). TCRdb's table, derived via immunoSEQ multiplex PCR, lists solely in-frame clones and lacks some. The table shows around 250,000 clones, with about 88% occurring only once. The sequenced sample was peripheral blood. This TCR was recovered from a middle-aged woman who had recovered from COVID-19. This chain links TRBV10-1 with TRBJ2-3; 15 bases match TRBD2. As DNA, the CDR3 is TGCGCCAGCAGTGGGACAGGGACTAGCGGGAGGACAGATACGCAGTATTTT. It encodes CASSGTGTSGRTDTQYF.